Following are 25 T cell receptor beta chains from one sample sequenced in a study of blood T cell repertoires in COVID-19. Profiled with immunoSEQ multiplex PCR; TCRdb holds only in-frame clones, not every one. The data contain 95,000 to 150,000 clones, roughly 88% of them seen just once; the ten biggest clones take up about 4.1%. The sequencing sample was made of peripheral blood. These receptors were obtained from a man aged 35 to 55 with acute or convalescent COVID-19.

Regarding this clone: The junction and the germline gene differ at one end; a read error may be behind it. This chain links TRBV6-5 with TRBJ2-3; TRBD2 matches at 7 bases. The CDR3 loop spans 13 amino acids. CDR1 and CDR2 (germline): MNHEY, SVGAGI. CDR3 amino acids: CAGSGKLGDTQYF. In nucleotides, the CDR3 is TGTGCCGGCAGCGGGAAGCTTGGCGATACGCAGTATTTT.

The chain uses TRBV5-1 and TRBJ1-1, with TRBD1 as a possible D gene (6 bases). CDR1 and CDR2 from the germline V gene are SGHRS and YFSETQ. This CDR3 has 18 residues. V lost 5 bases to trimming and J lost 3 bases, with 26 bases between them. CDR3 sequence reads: CASRPDAGTMKDYTEAFF. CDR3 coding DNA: TGCGCCAGCAGACCAGACGCAGGGACAATGAAGGATTACACTGAAGCTTTCTTT.

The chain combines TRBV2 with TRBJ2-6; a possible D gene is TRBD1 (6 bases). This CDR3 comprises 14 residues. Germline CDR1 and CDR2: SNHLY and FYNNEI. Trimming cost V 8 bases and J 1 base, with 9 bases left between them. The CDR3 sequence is CASGRGSGANVLTF. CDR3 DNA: TGTGCCAGCGGCAGGGGATCTGGGGCCAACGTCCTGACTTTC.

DNA of the CDR3: TGTGCCAGCAGCGTAGGACCTACAGGTTCTCAAAATCAGCCCCAGCATTTT. Encoded protein: CASSVGPTGSQNQPQHF. The chain has TRBV9 and TRBJ1-5; tentatively, D is TRBD1 (5 bases). The CDR3 is 17 residues long. Trimming removed 0 bases at V and 4 bases at J, with 17 bases between. Germline CDR1 reads SGDLS; CDR2 reads YYNGEE.

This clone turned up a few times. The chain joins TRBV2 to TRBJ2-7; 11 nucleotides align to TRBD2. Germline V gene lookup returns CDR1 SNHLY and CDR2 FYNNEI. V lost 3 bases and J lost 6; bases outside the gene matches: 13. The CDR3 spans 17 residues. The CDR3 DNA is TGTGCCAGCAGTGACCCTAGCGGGAGGCCTACCTTGTCCGAGCAGTACTTC. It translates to CASSDPSGRPTLSEQYF.

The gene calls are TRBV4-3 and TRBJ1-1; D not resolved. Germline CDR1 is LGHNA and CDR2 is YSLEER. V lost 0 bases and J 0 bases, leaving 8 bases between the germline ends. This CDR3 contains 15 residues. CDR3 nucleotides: TGCGCCAGCAGCCAAGAGCGGGGAATGAACACTGAAGCTTTCTTT. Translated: CASSQERGMNTEAFF.

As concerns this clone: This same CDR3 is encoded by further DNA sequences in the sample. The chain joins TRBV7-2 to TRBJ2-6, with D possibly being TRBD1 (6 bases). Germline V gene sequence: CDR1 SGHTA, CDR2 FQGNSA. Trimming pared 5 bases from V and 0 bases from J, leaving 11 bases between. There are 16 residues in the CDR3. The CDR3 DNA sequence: TGTGCCAGCAGCCTAACAGGGTCCTCTGGGGCCAACGTCCTGACTTTC. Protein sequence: CASSLTGSSGANVLTF. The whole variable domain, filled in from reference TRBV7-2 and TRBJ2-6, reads GAGVSQSPSNKVTEKGKDVELRCDPISGHTALYWYRQSLGQGLEFLIYFQGNSAPDKSGLPSDRFSAERTGGSVSTLTIQRTQQEDSAVYLCASSLTGSSGANVLTFGAGSRLTVL.

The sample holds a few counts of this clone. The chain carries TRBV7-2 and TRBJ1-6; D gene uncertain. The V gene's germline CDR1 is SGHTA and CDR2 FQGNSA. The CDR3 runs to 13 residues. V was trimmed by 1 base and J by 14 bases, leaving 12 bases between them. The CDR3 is CASSLGAATALHF. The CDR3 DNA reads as TGTGCCAGCAGCTTAGGCGCGGCGACTGCCCTCCACTTT. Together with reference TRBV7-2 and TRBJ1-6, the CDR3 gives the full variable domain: GAGVSQSPSNKVTEKGKDVELRCDPISGHTALYWYRQSLGQGLEFLIYFQGNSAPDKSGLPSDRFSAERTGGSVSTLTIQRTQQEDSAVYLCASSLGAATALHFGNGTRLTVT.

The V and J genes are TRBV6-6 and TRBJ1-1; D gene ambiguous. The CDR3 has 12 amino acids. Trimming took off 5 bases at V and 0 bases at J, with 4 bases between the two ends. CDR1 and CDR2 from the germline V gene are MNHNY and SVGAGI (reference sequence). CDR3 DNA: TGTGCCAGCAGTCAGCTGAACACTGAAGCTTTCTTT. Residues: CASSQLNTEAFF.

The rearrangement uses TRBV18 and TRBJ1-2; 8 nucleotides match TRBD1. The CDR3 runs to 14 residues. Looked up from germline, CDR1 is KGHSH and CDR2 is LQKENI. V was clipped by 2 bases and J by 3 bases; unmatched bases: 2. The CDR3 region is CASSPKQGDYGYTF. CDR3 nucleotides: TGTGCCAGCTCACCAAAACAGGGGGACTATGGCTACACCTTC. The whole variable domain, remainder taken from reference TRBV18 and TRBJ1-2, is NAGVMQNPRHLVRRRGQEARLRCSPMKGHSHVYWYRQLPEEGLKFMVYLQKENIIDESGMPKERFSAEFPKEGPSILRIQQVVRGDSAAYFCASSPKQGDYGYTFGSGTRLTVV.

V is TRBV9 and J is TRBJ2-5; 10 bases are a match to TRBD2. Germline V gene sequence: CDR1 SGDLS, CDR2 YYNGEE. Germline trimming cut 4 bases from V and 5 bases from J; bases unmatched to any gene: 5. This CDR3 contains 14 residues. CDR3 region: CASSPRTSGETQYF. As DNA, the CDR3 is TGTGCCAGCAGCCCCCGGACTAGCGGTGAGACCCAGTACTTC.

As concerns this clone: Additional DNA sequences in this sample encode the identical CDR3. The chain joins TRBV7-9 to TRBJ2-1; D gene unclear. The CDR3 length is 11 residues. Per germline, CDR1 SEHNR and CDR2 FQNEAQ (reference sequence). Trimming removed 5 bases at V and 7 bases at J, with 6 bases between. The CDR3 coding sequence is TGTGCCAGCAGCCCGCGGAATGAGCAGTTCTTC. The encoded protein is CASSPRNEQFF.

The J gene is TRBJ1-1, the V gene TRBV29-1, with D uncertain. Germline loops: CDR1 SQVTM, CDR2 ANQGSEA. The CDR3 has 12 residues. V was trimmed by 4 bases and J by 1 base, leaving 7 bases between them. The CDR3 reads CSVVPGNTEAFF. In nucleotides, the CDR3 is TGCAGCGTTGTCCCCGGGAACACTGAAGCTTTCTTT.

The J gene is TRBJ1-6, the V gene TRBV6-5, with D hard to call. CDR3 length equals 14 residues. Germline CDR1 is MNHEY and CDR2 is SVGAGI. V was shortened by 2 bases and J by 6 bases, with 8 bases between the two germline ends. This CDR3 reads CASSYAGSNSPLHF. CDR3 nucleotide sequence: TGTGCCAGCAGTTACGCAGGCAGTAATTCACCCCTCCACTTT.

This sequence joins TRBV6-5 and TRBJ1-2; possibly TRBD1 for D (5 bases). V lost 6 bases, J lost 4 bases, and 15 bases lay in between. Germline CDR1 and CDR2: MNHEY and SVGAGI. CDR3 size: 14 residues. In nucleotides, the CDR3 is TGTGCCAGCAGGGGCTCGGGGGAAAGCTATGGCTACACCTTC. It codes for CASRGSGESYGYTF.

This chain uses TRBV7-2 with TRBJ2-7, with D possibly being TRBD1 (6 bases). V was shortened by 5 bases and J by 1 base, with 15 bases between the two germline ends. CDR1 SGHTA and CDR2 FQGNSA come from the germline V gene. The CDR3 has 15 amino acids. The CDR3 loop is CASSPQGVLSYEQYF. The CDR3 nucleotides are TGTGCCAGCAGCCCACAGGGTGTTTTATCCTACGAGCAGTACTTC. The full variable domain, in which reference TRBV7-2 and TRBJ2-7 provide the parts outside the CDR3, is GAGVSQSPSNKVTEKGKDVELRCDPISGHTALYWYRQSLGQGLEFLIYFQGNSAPDKSGLPSDRFSAERTGGSVSTLTIQRTQQEDSAVYLCASSPQGVLSYEQYFGPGTRLTVT.

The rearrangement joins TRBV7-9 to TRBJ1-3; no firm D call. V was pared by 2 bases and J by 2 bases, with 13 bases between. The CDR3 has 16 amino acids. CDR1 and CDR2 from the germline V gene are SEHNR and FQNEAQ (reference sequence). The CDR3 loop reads CASSLWAGSTGNTIYF. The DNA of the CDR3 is TGTGCCAGCAGCTTATGGGCAGGATCTACTGGAAACACCATATATTTT. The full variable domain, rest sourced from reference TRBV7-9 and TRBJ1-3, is DTGVSQNPRHKITKRGQNVTFRCDPISEHNRLYWYRQTLGQGPEFLTYFQNEAQLEKSRLLSDRFSAERPKGSFSTLEIQRTEQGDSAMYLCASSLWAGSTGNTIYFGEGSWLTVV.

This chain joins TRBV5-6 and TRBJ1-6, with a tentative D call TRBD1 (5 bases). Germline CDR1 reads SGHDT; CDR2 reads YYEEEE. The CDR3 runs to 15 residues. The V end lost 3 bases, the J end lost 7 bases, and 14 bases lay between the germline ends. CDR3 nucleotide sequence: TGTGCCAGCAGCTCTAAGACAGCGGGGAATTCACCCCTCCACTTT. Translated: CASSSKTAGNSPLHF.

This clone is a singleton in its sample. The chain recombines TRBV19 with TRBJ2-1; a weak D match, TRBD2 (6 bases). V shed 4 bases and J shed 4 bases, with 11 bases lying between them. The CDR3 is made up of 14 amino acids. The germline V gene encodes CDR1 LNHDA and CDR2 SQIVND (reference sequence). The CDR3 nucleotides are TGTGCCAGTAGTAGCCGTGGGACTTACAATGAGCAGTTCTTC. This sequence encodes CASSSRGTYNEQFF.

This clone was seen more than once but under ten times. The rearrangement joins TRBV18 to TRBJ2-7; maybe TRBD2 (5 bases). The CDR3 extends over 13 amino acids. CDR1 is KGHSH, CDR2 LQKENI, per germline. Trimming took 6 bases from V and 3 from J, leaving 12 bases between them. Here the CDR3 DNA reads TGTGCCAGCTCCCTAGGACGGGACTACGAGCAGTACTTC. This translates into CASSLGRDYEQYF.

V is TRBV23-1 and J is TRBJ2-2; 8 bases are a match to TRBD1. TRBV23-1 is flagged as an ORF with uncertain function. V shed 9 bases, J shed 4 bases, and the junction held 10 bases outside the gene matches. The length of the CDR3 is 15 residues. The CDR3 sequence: CARTTGQASTGELFF. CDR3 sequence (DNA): TGCGCCAGGACGACGGGACAGGCCTCCACCGGGGAGCTGTTTTTT.

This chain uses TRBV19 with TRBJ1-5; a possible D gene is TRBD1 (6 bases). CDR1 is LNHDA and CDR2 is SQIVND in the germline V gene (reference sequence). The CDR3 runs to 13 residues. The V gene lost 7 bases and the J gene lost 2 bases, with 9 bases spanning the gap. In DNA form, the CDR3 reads TGTGCCAGTAAAGGGGGTGGCAATCAGCCCCAGCATTTT. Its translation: CASKGGGNQPQHF.

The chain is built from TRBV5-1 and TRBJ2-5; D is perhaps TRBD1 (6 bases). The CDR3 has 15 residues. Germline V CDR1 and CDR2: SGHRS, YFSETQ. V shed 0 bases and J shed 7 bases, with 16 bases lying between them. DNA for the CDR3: TGCGCCAGCAGCTTGGAGGACAGTCCGATGGGGACCCAGTACTTC. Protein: CASSLEDSPMGTQYF.

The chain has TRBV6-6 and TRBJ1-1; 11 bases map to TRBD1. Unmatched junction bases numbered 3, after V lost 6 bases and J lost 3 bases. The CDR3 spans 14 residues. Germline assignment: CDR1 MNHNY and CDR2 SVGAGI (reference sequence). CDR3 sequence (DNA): TGTGCCAGCAGCTCGGGACAGGGGGACACTGAAGCTTTCTTT. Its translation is CASSSGQGDTEAFF.

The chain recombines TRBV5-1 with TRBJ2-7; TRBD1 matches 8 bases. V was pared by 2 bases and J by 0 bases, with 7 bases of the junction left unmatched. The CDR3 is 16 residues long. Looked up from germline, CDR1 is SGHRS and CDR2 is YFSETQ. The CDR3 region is CASSFSSGQVSYEQYF. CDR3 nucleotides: TGCGCCAGCAGCTTTTCGTCGGGACAGGTCTCCTACGAGCAGTACTTC.